This T cell receptor beta chain was captured in a study of blood T cell repertoires in COVID-19. Background on the study: Acute and convalescent COVID-19 samples came from the United States, Italy and Spain. Sources were T cells, B-cell-depleted T cells, or PBMCs; the material itself was cDNA or gDNA.

Germline lookup yields CDR1 SGHRS and CDR2 YFSETQ. The CDR3 has 14 amino acids. The V and J ends lost 0 bases and 8 bases respectively, with 12 bases between them. The authors' processing: Reference gene primer amplification gave estimated nucleated cell counts. Only in-frame clones appear in the TCRdb table, and some are missing; sequencing was by immunoSEQ multiplex PCR. D and trimming were read from the DNA, whereas the V and J calls and clone size are those reported in that table. The sample holds about 150,000 clones, around 80% seen once. This sequence was found in a man between 60 and 75 years old with acute or convalescent COVID-19. The sequencing sample was made of peripheral blood. The chain uses TRBV5-1 and TRBJ2-1, with D maybe TRBD1 (5 bases). DNA for the CDR3: TGCGCCAGCAGCTTGGACAGGAGATTCGATGAGCAGTTCTTC. Translated: CASSLDRRFDEQFF.